The 18 T cell receptor beta chains listed next were all sequenced from one sample in a study of cytomegalovirus exposure and HLA in healthy donors. Assay used: immunoSEQ multiplex PCR; TCRdb lists only in-frame clones, some missing. Of roughly 260,000 clones listed, nearly 90% are singletons. The sample taken for sequencing was PBMCs. All receptors derive from a woman between 18 and 29 years old in good health and CMV-seronegative.

This chain links TRBV6-5 with TRBJ2-5, with D maybe TRBD1 (6 bases). Germline lookup yields CDR1 MNHEY and CDR2 SVGAGI. The V gene lost 2 bases and the J gene lost 4 bases, with 8 bases spanning the gap. The CDR3 has 13 residues. CDR3 DNA: TGTGCCAGCAGTTACCTCAGGGGAGAGACCCAGTACTTC. Translation gives CASSYLRGETQYF.

This rearrangement joins TRBV7-8 to TRBJ1-3; D perhaps matches TRBD1 (6 bases). Per germline, CDR1 SGHVS and CDR2 FQNEAQ. The CDR3 extends over 16 amino acids. Trimming removed 3 bases from V and 4 bases from J, with 16 bases in between. This CDR3 reads CASSLRGAGAGNTIYF. The CDR3 coding sequence is TGTGCCAGCAGCTTGAGAGGAGCAGGGGCCGGAAACACCATATATTTT.

The chain employs TRBV7-2 and TRBJ2-5; possibly TRBD1 for D (5 bases). This CDR3 is 14 amino acids long. The V gene's germline CDR1 is SGHTA and CDR2 FQGNSA. The V gene lost 3 bases and the J gene lost 4 bases, with 12 bases spanning the gap. CDR3 amino acids: CASSFLQGRETQYF. The CDR3 DNA follows: TGTGCCAGCAGCTTCCTGCAGGGTAGAGAGACCCAGTACTTC. Variable domain in full (rest from reference TRBV7-2 and TRBJ2-5): GAGVSQSPSNKVTEKGKDVELRCDPISGHTALYWYRQSLGQGLEFLIYFQGNSAPDKSGLPSDRFSAERTGGSVSTLTIQRTQQEDSAVYLCASSFLQGRETQYFGPGTRLLVL.

V usage is TRBV9 and J usage is TRBJ1-6; the D gene is possibly TRBD1 (5 bases). Between the trimmed V and J ends, which lost 3 bases and 8 bases, there was a span of 9 bases. This CDR3 is built from 13 residues. Per germline, CDR1 SGDLS and CDR2 YYNGEE. CDR3 nucleotide sequence: TGTGCCAGCAGCGAGACAGCTTATTCACCCCTCCACTTT. Translation gives CASSETAYSPLHF. Full variable domain (missing parts from reference TRBV9 and TRBJ1-6): DSGVTQTPKHLITATGQRVTLRCSPRSGDLSVYWYQQSLDQGLQFLIQYYNGEERAKGNILERFSAQQFPDLHSELNLSSLELGDSALYFCASSETAYSPLHFGNGTRLTVT.

The V and J genes are TRBV6-4 and TRBJ2-7; D remains ambiguous. CDR3 length: 14 amino acids. Germline loops: CDR1 MRHNA, CDR2 SNTAGT. Trimming left V 4 bases short and J 7 bases short, with 17 bases between. Here the CDR3 DNA reads TGTGCCAGCAGTGTGCACAGTTTCCCTACGGAGCAGTACTTC. It specifies CASSVHSFPTEQYF.

V gene TRBV2 combines with J gene TRBJ1-3; D is unclear. The CDR3 has 15 amino acids. CDR1 is SNHLY and CDR2 is FYNNEI in the germline V gene. V lost 3 bases to trimming and J lost 0 bases, with 9 bases between them. In DNA, the CDR3 is TGTGCCAGCAGTGAGTTCGTCAGCTCTGGAAACACCATATATTTT. Protein: CASSEFVSSGNTIYF.

This clone appeared a single time. This chain uses TRBV10-3 with TRBJ1-6; TRBD1 agrees at 8 bases. CDR1 ENHRY and CDR2 SYGVKD come from the germline V gene. Unmatched junction bases numbered 15, after V lost 10 bases and J lost 10 bases. The CDR3 has 15 residues. For the CDR3, the DNA is TGTGCCACAACCAGCGGACAGGGTGTTGGGTCACCCCTCCACTTT. Residues: CATTSGQGVGSPLHF.

V and J are TRBV28 and TRBJ2-7, with 10 bases lining up with TRBD2. The CDR3 covers 17 residues. Trimming removed 4 bases from V and 4 bases from J; junction bases left unmatched: 13. Germline CDR1 reads MDHEN; CDR2 reads SYDVKM. DNA for the CDR3: TGTGCCAGCAGTTCTGTAGCGGGGGGCTCAGGGTCGTACGAGCAGTACTTC. Translation: CASSSVAGGSGSYEQYF.

The chain couples TRBV4-3 to TRBJ2-4, with 15 nucleotides matching TRBD2. The V gene end was trimmed by 3 bases and the J gene end by 1 base; junction bases not matched to a gene: 4. There are 18 residues in the CDR3. Germline CDR1 LGHNA, CDR2 YSLEER. The CDR3 nucleotides read TGCGCCAGCAGCCAGGGACTAGCGGGGGGCCCGGCCAAAAACATTCAGTACTTC. Translation gives CASSQGLAGGPAKNIQYF.

The J gene is TRBJ2-1, the V gene TRBV4-3, with TRBD1 as a possible D gene (6 bases). Looked up from germline, CDR1 is LGHNA and CDR2 is YSLEER. Trimming took off 2 bases at V and 4 bases at J, with 15 bases between the two ends. This CDR3 has 16 amino acids. CDR3 residues: CASSQLGQTLYNEQFF. CDR3 nucleotides: TGCGCCAGCAGCCAACTAGGACAGACATTATACAATGAGCAGTTCTTC.

The chain joins TRBV6-6 to TRBJ2-5, with 11 bases aligning to TRBD1. The CDR3 length is 15 residues. The V gene end was trimmed by 6 bases and the J gene end by 1 base; junction bases not matched to a gene: 4. Germline V CDR1 and CDR2: MNHNY, SVGAGI (reference sequence). The CDR3 DNA reads as TGTGCCAGCAGCCGGACAGGGGGCCCCCAAGAGACCCAGTACTTC. It specifies CASSRTGGPQETQYF.

V and J are TRBV11-2 and TRBJ1-4, with TRBD1 as a possible D gene (6 bases). Trimming cost V 5 bases and J 6 bases, with 10 bases left between them. CDR1 is SGHAT, CDR2 FQNNGV, per germline. There are 13 residues in the CDR3. For the CDR3, the DNA is TGTGCCAGCAGCGTTACAGGGTATGAAAAACTGTTTTTT. Translation: CASSVTGYEKLFF.

This clone appeared a single time. Here the CDR3 reads CASSSGGPNEKLFF. The DNA of the CDR3 is TGTGCCAGCAGCTCAGGGGGTCCCAATGAAAAACTGTTTTTT. This rearrangement joins TRBV28 to TRBJ1-4, with TRBD1 matching 7 bases. Trimming removed 6 bases from V and 5 bases from J; junction bases left unmatched: 6. The CDR3 runs 14 residues. The germline gives CDR1 MDHEN, CDR2 SYDVKM. The complete variable domain, with remaining parts taken from reference TRBV28 and TRBJ1-4, reads DVKVTQSSRYLVKRTGEKVFLECVQDMDHENMFWYRQDPGLGLRLIYFSYDVKMKEKGDIPEGYSVSREKKERFSLILESASTNQTSMYLCASSSGGPNEKLFFGSGTQLSVL.

This CDR3 reads CASSLRTVFMNTEAFF. In DNA form, the CDR3 reads TGTGCCAGCAGCTTGCGGACAGTTTTCATGAACACTGAAGCTTTCTTT. This chain joins TRBV5-6 and TRBJ1-1, with D maybe TRBD1 (6 bases). Trimming took 1 base from V and 0 from J, leaving 13 bases between them. Germline CDR1 SGHDT, CDR2 YYEEEE. The CDR3 is 16 residues long. The full variable domain, rest sourced from reference TRBV5-6 and TRBJ1-1, is DAGVTQSPTHLIKTRGQQVTLRCSPKSGHDTVSWYQQALGQGPQFIFQYYEEEERQRGNFPDRFSGHQFPNYSSELNVNALLLGDSALYLCASSLRTVFMNTEAFFGQGTRLTVV.

This chain joins TRBV21-1 and TRBJ2-7; the table gives TRBD1 as D, unverified against the DNA. TRBV21-1 is labeled a pseudogene. This CDR3 region has 17 residues. For the CDR3, the DNA is TGTGCCAGCAGCAAAGCCGTGGGCCTATTTCTACATTACGAGCAGTACGTC. This sequence encodes CASSKAVGLFLHYEQYV.

V is TRBV6-5 and J is TRBJ1-2; perhaps TRBD1 as D (6 bases). Germline V lookup: CDR1 MNHEY, CDR2 SVGAGI. The V and J ends lost 4 bases and 2 bases respectively, with 14 bases between them. This CDR3 is built from 15 residues. CDR3 sequence: CASSSGTTVNYGYTF. CDR3 sequence (DNA): TGTGCCAGCAGTTCCGGGACAACAGTCAACTATGGCTACACCTTC.

V and J are TRBV28 and TRBJ1-6; no definite D call. This CDR3 is 16 amino acids long. Per the germline V gene, CDR1 is MDHEN and CDR2 is SYDVKM. V lost 6 bases, J lost 5 bases, and 17 bases lay in between. CDR3 region: CASSQHPWRDNSPLHF. CDR3 bases: TGTGCCAGCAGCCAACACCCTTGGAGGGATAATTCACCCCTCCACTTT.

A few counts support this clone. The chain carries TRBV5-1 and TRBJ1-5; D call uncertain. This CDR3 is 13 amino acids long. Trimming left V 2 bases short and J 5 bases short, with 8 bases between. In germline, CDR1 is SGHRS, CDR2 YFSETQ. The CDR3 sequence: CASSFDIDQPQHF. In DNA, the CDR3 is TGCGCCAGCAGCTTCGACATCGATCAGCCCCAGCATTTT.